Reported below is one TCR beta chain. This sample stems from a study of chemoradiotherapy in HPV16-positive cancers. Across the study: Functional T-cell assays on a couple of HPV16-positive patients' cells defined candidate HPV-specific clones and common TCR motifs.

Germline V gene data show CDR1 as SGHRS and CDR2 as YFSETQ. This CDR3 contains 18 residues. V lost 0 bases and J lost 3, with 22 bases in between. Assay: immunoSEQ multiplex PCR; the TCRdb copy retains only in-frame clones and omits some. The table shows about 66,000 clones, with about 90% occurring only once. The chain combines TRBV5-1 with TRBJ2-7, with TRBD1 as a possible D gene (6 bases). This TCR derives from a human donor with HPV-associated anogenital cancer. Sequencing used blood, obtained from a patient who underwent chemoradiotherapy. The chain's CDR3 is CASSLGPRGQSTLYEQYF. The CDR3 DNA reads TGCGCCAGCAGCTTGGGCCCCCGCGGACAGTCCACCCTCTACGAGCAGTACTTC.